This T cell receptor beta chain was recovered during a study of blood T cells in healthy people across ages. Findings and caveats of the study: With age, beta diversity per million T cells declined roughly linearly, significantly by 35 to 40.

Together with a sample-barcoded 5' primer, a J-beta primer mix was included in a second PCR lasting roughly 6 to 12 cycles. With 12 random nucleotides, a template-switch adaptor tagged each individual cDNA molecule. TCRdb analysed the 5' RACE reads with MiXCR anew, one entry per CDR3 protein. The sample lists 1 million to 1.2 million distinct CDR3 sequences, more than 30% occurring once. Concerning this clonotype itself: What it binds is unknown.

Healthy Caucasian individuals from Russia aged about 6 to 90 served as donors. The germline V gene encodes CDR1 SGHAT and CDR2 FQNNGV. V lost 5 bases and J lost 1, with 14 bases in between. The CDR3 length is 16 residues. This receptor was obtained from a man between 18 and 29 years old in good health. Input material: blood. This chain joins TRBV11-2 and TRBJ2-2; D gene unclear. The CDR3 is CASSTPGSKNTGELFF. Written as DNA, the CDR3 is TGTGCCAGCAGCACACCCGGGTCCAAGAACACCGGGGAGCTGTTTTTT.